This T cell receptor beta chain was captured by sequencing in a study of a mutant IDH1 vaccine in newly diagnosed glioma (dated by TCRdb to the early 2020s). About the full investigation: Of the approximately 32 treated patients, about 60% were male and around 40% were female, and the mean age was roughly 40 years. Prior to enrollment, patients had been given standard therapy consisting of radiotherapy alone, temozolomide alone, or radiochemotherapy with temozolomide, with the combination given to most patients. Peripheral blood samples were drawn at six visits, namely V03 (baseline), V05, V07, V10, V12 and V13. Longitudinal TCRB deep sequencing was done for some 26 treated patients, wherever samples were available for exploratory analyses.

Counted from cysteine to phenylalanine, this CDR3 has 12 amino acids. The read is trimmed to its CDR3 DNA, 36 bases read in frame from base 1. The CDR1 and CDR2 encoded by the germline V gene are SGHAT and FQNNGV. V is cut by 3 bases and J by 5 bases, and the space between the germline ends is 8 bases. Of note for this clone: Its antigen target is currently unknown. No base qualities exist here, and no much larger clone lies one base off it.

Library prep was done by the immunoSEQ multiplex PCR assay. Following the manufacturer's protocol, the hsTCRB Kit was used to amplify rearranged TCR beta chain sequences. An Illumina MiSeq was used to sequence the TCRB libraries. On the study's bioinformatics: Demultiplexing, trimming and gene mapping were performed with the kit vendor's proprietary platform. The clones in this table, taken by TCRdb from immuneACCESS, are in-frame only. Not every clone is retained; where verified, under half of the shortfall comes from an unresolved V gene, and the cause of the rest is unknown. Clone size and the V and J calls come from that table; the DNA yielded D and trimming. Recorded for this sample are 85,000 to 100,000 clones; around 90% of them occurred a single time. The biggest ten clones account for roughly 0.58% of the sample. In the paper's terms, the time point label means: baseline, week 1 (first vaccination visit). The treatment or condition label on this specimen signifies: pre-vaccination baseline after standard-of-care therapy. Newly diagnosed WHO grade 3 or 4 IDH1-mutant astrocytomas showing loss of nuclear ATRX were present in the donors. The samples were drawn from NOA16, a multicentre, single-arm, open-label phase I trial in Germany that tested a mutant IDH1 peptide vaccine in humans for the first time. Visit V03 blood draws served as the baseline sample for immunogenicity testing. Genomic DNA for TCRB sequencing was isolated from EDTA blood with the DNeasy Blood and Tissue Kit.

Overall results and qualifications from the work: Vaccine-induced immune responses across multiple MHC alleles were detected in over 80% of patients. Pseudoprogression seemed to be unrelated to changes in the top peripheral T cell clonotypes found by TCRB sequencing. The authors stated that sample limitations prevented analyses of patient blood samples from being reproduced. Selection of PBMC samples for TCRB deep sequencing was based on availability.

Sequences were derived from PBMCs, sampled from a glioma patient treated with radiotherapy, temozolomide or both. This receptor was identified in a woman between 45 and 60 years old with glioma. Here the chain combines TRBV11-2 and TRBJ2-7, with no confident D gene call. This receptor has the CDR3 CASSFQRDEQYF. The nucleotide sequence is TGTGCCAGCAGCTTCCAAAGGGACGAGCAGTACTTC.